The entry below describes one T cell receptor beta chain. Data came from immunoSEQ multiplex PCR; TCRdb stores just in-frame clones and leaves some out. The sample contains tens of thousands of clones, 65% to 85% of which appear only once. Germline lookup yields CDR1 MNHNS and CDR2 SASEGT. The CDR3 covers 15 residues. V lost 2 bases, J lost 0 bases, and 8 bases lay in between. The source of the sample is a study of blood T cell repertoires in COVID-19. As for the study in general: Acute and convalescent COVID-19 specimens originated in the United States, Italy and Spain.

Sequencing was carried out using peripheral blood. The V call is TRBV6-1, the J call TRBJ1-3, with TRBD1 as a possible D gene (5 bases). The receptor was isolated from a man aged 55 to 70 with acute or convalescent COVID-19. The DNA of the CDR3 is TGTGCCAGCAGTGAACGTAGGGGCTCTGGAAACACCATATATTTT. Protein sequence: CASSERRGSGNTIYF.